The 28 T cell receptor beta chains reported below all come from one sample, sequenced in a study of identical twins. MiXCR, applied by TCRdb to the 5' RACE reads, yields one record per CDR3 protein. The data contain a few hundred thousand distinct CDR3 sequences, 10% to 15% of them seen just once; the ten biggest clones take up just over 7%. Separately, the same data were catalogued under a study of yellow fever vaccine responses in identical twins.

Input material: CD8+ T cells sorted from blood. The receptors were sampled from a young woman in good health.

This clonotype showed up just a few times. V and J are TRBV27 and TRBJ2-7; 11 positions agree with TRBD1. V lost 6 bases to trimming and J lost 4 bases; unmatched junction nucleotides: 11. From germline, CDR1 is MNHEY and CDR2 SMNVEV (reference sequence). The CDR3 sequence is 16 residues long. CDR3: CASSQIPGQGGYEQYF. The DNA for the CDR3 is TGTGCCAGCAGCCAGATTCCGGGACAGGGGGGATACGAGCAGTACTTC.

The genes are TRBV7-9 and TRBJ2-2; D is possibly TRBD2 (6 bases). Germline CDR1 reads SEHNR; CDR2 reads FQNEAQ (reference sequence). The V gene lost 8 bases and the J gene lost 6 bases, with 10 bases spanning the gap. This CDR3 spans 12 amino acids. CDR3 in amino acids: CASGGAAGELFF. CDR3 DNA: TGTGCCAGCGGAGGGGCCGCCGGGGAGCTGTTTTTT.

This chain uses TRBV11-2 with TRBJ1-6, with no clear D. CDR3 length: 17 residues. Germline CDR1 is SGHAT and CDR2 is FQNNGV. V was clipped by 0 bases and J by 2 bases, with 11 bases between them. The CDR3 sequence is CASSLDSRTTYNSPLHF. The CDR3 nucleotides are TGTGCCAGCAGCTTAGATTCCAGGACGACCTATAATTCACCCCTCCACTTT.

This clonotype was seen a handful of times. V is TRBV9 and J is TRBJ1-1; D is undetermined. The CDR3 is 14 amino acids. V was cut by 0 bases and J by 5 bases, with 11 bases left in between. Germline V gives CDR1 SGDLS, CDR2 YYNGEE. This CDR3 is CASSVAPEPTEAFF. The CDR3 DNA reads as TGTGCCAGCAGCGTAGCTCCTGAACCAACTGAAGCTTTCTTT.

This clonotype has just a few counts. This rearrangement joins TRBV20-1 to TRBJ1-2; perhaps TRBD1 as D (5 bases). V dropped 1 base and J dropped 8 bases, with 8 bases sitting between them. The CDR3 loop spans 11 amino acids. Germline CDR1 DFQATT, CDR2 SNEGSKA (reference sequence). The CDR3 loop is CSARVGTGYTF. The CDR3 DNA reads TGCAGTGCTAGAGTAGGGACGGGCTACACCTTC.

Only a few counts were recorded for this clonotype. The rearrangement joins TRBV20-1 to TRBJ2-4; no clear D. CDR3 size: 12 residues. Trimming stripped 5 bases from V and 2 bases from J, with 7 bases between. CDR1 is DFQATT, CDR2 SNEGSKA, per germline (reference sequence). The CDR3 reads CSALDPKNIQYF. The CDR3, as DNA: TGCAGTGCTCTAGATCCCAAAAACATTCAGTACTTC.

The chain combines TRBV11-2 with TRBJ2-3; TRBD2 agrees at 9 bases. CDR1 SGHAT and CDR2 FQNNGV come from the germline V gene. V lost 5 bases and J lost 7; bases outside the gene matches: 10. The CDR3 totals 15 residues. The CDR3 sequence: CASSRGGGGTYTQYF. CDR3 nucleotides: TGTGCCAGCAGCCGCGGGGGGGGCGGGACATATACGCAGTATTTT.

This chain joins TRBV6-1 and TRBJ2-7; the D gene could be TRBD1 or TRBD2 (6 bases each). The V end lost 6 bases, the J end lost 7 bases, and 22 bases lay between the germline ends. The germline gives CDR1 MNHNS, CDR2 SASEGT. The CDR3 spans 15 residues. CDR3 amino acids: CASRTLQGGSGEQYV. CDR3 in DNA: TGTGCCAGCAGAACGCTACAGGGAGGCTCCGGGGAGCAGTACGTC.

V usage is TRBV7-9 and J usage is TRBJ2-2, with a weak D call TRBD1 (5 bases). The CDR3 has 16 residues. Germline CDR1 is SEHNR and CDR2 is FQNEAQ (reference sequence). V lost 2 bases, J lost 2 bases, and 12 bases lay in between. Written as DNA, the CDR3 is TGTGCCAGCAGCTTAAAAGGGGTCGGTAACACCGGGGAGCTGTTTTTT. It specifies CASSLKGVGNTGELFF. The full variable domain, in which reference TRBV7-9 and TRBJ2-2 provide the parts outside the CDR3, is DTGVSQNPRHKITKRGQNVTFRCDPISEHNRLYWYRQTLGQGPEFLTYFQNEAQLEKSRLLSDRFSAERPKGSFSTLEIQRTEQGDSAMYLCASSLKGVGNTGELFFGEGSRLTVL.

This clonotype was counted between two and nine times. This rearrangement joins TRBV3-1 to TRBJ2-1; TRBD2 aligns across 8 bases. This CDR3 comprises 16 residues. Germline CDR1 reads LGHDT; CDR2 reads YNNKEL (reference sequence). With V trimmed by 1 base and J by 3 bases, 5 bases remained unmatched. CDR3: CASSQGAGVYYNEQFF. The CDR3 DNA is TGTGCCAGCAGCCAAGGAGCGGGGGTCTACTACAATGAGCAGTTCTTC.

J is TRBJ2-7 and V is TRBV29-1; D remains ambiguous. This CDR3 contains 12 residues. V lost 6 bases and J lost 3, with 12 bases in between. The germline gives CDR1 SQVTM, CDR2 ANQGSEA. CDR3 in amino acids: CSVETDLYEQYF. Here the CDR3 DNA reads TGCAGCGTGGAGACGGACCTCTACGAGCAGTACTTC.

This chain links TRBV12-3 or TRBV12-4 with TRBJ2-1; 12 bases agree with TRBD2. The CDR3 is 19 amino acids. V was pared by 2 bases and J by 3 bases, with 11 bases of the junction left unmatched. This CDR3 reads CASSLLTSGSRSDYNEQFF. CDR3 DNA: TGTGCCAGCAGTTTATTGACTAGCGGGAGTAGATCGGACTACAATGAGCAGTTCTTC.

This clonotype was counted between two and nine times. This chain connects TRBV4-1 to TRBJ2-5; D ambiguous. Germline values: CDR1 MGHRA, CDR2 YSYEKL. V lost 0 bases and J 4 bases, leaving 6 bases between the germline ends. This CDR3 comprises 13 residues. The CDR3 DNA follows: TGCGCCAGCAGCCAAGATTTATCAGAGACCCAGTACTTC. Translating gives CASSQDLSETQYF.

This chain connects TRBV28 to TRBJ2-7; maybe TRBD1 (5 bases). V lost 5 bases to trimming and J lost 5 bases, with 7 bases between them. The CDR3 loop spans 11 amino acids. Germline CDR1 MDHEN, CDR2 SYDVKM. The CDR3 spells CASSDRHEQYF. The CDR3 region has the DNA TGTGCCAGCAGTGACAGACACGAGCAGTACTTC.

This clonotype appeared a few times. The chain combines TRBV9 with TRBJ2-7, with D tentatively TRBD2 (7 bases). Trimming removed 0 bases from V and 6 bases from J, with 16 bases in between. Germline values: CDR1 SGDLS, CDR2 YYNGEE. The CDR3 is made up of 15 amino acids. The CDR3 DNA sequence: TGTGCCAGCAGCGTAGATGGGGGGGCAGTGGGCGAGCAGTACTTC. Translation: CASSVDGGAVGEQYF.

The chain uses TRBV5-1 and TRBJ2-2; no reliable D call. Germline V gives CDR1 SGHRS, CDR2 YFSETQ. CDR3 length: 14 residues. Trimming stripped 7 bases from V and 0 bases from J, with 10 bases between. The CDR3 is CASVSNANTGELFF. CDR3 bases: TGCGCCAGCGTGAGTAACGCGAACACCGGGGAGCTGTTTTTT.

This clonotype was detected a few times. One end of the junction does not line up with germline, which may come from a read error. This chain links TRBV11-1 with TRBJ2-2; 7 bases fit TRBD2. The CDR3 consists of 19 residues. CDR1 SGHAT and CDR2 FQDESV come from the germline V gene (reference sequence). As DNA, the CDR3 is TGTGCCAGCAGCTTTACGGGTGGAACGGGAGGCCCATACACCCGGGAGCTGTTTTTT. As protein: CASSFTGGTGGPYTRELFF. The full variable domain, in which reference TRBV11-1 and TRBJ2-2 provide the parts outside the CDR3, is EAEVAQSPRYKITEKSQAVAFWCDPISGHATLYWYRQILGQGPELLVQFQDESVVDDSQLPKDRFSAERLKGVDSTLKIQPAELGDSAMYLCASSFTGGTGGPYTRELFFGEGSRLTVL.

This chain links TRBV7-9 with TRBJ2-1, with 9 bases lining up with TRBD2. V shed 5 bases, J shed 1 base, and the junction held 6 bases outside the gene matches. This CDR3 comprises 16 residues. Germline assignment: CDR1 SEHNR and CDR2 FQNEAQ (reference sequence). CDR3 nucleotide sequence: TGTGCCAGCAGCGCAGTGAGCGGGAGGTCCTACAATGAGCAGTTCTTC. Translation gives CASSAVSGRSYNEQFF. The whole variable domain, filled in from reference TRBV7-9 and TRBJ2-1, reads DTGVSQNPRHKITKRGQNVTFRCDPISEHNRLYWYRQTLGQGPEFLTYFQNEAQLEKSRLLSDRFSAERPKGSFSTLEIQRTEQGDSAMYLCASSAVSGRSYNEQFFGPGTRLTVL.

This clonotype appeared many times. V is TRBV28 and J is TRBJ2-5; a weak D match, TRBD1 (6 bases). Germline CDR1 and CDR2: MDHEN and SYDVKM. The CDR3 has 15 amino acids. With 2 bases removed from V and 5 bases from J, the gap between germline ends came to 15 bases. The chain's CDR3 is CASSLEYVGAETQYF. DNA for the CDR3: TGTGCCAGCAGTTTAGAGTACGTGGGGGCCGAGACCCAGTACTTC.

This clonotype occurred a few times. The chain links TRBV25-1 to TRBJ2-1; TRBD1 matches at 7 bases. The V and J ends lost 2 bases and 6 bases, in that order; junction bases with no gene match: 7. Germline assignment: CDR1 MGHDK and CDR2 SYGVNS. CDR3 length: 15 amino acids. This chain's CDR3 is CASSERTGALNEQFF. The DNA for the CDR3 is TGTGCCAGCAGTGAAAGGACAGGTGCGCTCAATGAGCAGTTCTTC. The full variable domain, rest sourced from reference TRBV25-1 and TRBJ2-1, is EADIYQTPRYLVIGTGKKITLECSQTMGHDKMYWYQQDPGMELHLIHYSYGVNSTEKGDLSSESTVSRIRTEHFPLTLESARPSHTSQYLCASSERTGALNEQFFGPGTRLTVL.

The CDR3 DNA is TGCAGCGTCGAACAGGGATTGGAGCAGTACTTC. It translates to CSVEQGLEQYF. The chain recombines TRBV29-1 with TRBJ2-7; D may be TRBD1 (6 bases). Trimming took off 6 bases at V and 7 bases at J, with 13 bases between the two ends. Germline assignment: CDR1 SQVTM and CDR2 ANQGSEA. CDR3 length: 11 amino acids.

This clonotype was found a few times. V and J are TRBV28 and TRBJ2-5; D unresolved. Germline values: CDR1 MDHEN, CDR2 SYDVKM. Trimming stripped 2 bases from V and 5 bases from J, with 12 bases between. The CDR3 is 14 amino acids. Here the CDR3 DNA reads TGTGCCAGCAGTTTAGGGTCTGTTAGTGAGACCCAGTACTTC. Translated, it gives CASSLGSVSETQYF. The whole variable domain, remainder taken from reference TRBV28 and TRBJ2-5, is DVKVTQSSRYLVKRTGEKVFLECVQDMDHENMFWYRQDPGLGLRLIYFSYDVKMKEKGDIPEGYSVSREKKERFSLILESASTNQTSMYLCASSLGSVSETQYFGPGTRLLVL.

This clonotype has a handful of counts. The V call is TRBV12-3 or TRBV12-4, the J call TRBJ2-2; D is uncertain. The V gene lost 4 bases and the J gene lost 2 bases, with 11 bases spanning the gap. This CDR3 has 15 amino acids. The chain's CDR3 is CASSSDGFNTGELFF. The DNA for the CDR3 is TGTGCCAGCAGTTCGGACGGATTCAACACCGGGGAGCTGTTTTTT.

This chain links TRBV6-1 with TRBJ1-5; D uncertain. V was pared by 2 bases and J by 5 bases, with 13 bases between. CDR3 length: 15 residues. The germline CDR1 and CDR2 sequences are MNHNS and SASEGT. The CDR3 reads CASSESVLSDQPQHF. The DNA for the CDR3 is TGTGCCAGCAGTGAATCAGTGCTCTCCGATCAGCCCCAGCATTTT.

V gene TRBV4-1 combines with J gene TRBJ1-6, with unresolved D. CDR3 length: 15 amino acids. V lost 0 bases, J lost 8 bases, and 11 bases lay in between. The V gene's germline CDR1 is MGHRA and CDR2 YSYEKL. The CDR3 is CASSQEFLVDSPLHF. CDR3 in DNA: TGCGCCAGCAGCCAAGAGTTCTTGGTGGATTCACCCCTCCACTTT.

The chain employs TRBV9 and TRBJ2-7; perhaps TRBD1 as D (6 bases). Germline loops: CDR1 SGDLS, CDR2 YYNGEE. With 0 bases removed from V and 6 bases from J, the gap between germline ends came to 13 bases. The CDR3 runs 14 residues. The CDR3 reads CASSVEGGSLEQYF. In nucleotides, the CDR3 is TGTGCCAGCAGCGTAGAAGGGGGAAGTCTCGAGCAGTACTTC.

The V and J genes are TRBV12-3 or TRBV12-4 and TRBJ2-5; either TRBD1 or TRBD2 may supply D (6 bases each). V was trimmed by 7 bases and J by 5 bases, leaving 14 bases between them. The CDR3 loop spans 13 amino acids. The CDR3 reads CASTRQAGETQYF. The CDR3, as DNA: TGTGCCAGCACCCGACAGGCGGGGGAGACCCAGTACTTC.

In its sample, this clonotype was seen many times. V and J are TRBV20-1 and TRBJ2-1; possibly TRBD1 for D (5 bases). This CDR3 is 14 amino acids long. Trimming took 0 bases from V and 7 from J, leaving 13 bases between them. Per the germline V gene, CDR1 is DFQATT and CDR2 is SNEGSKA (reference sequence). In DNA, the CDR3 is TGCAGTGCTAGAGATCTGTTCAGGGCTAATGAGCAGTTCTTC. Translation: CSARDLFRANEQFF.